The 18 T cell receptor beta chains reported below all come from one sample, sequenced in a study of T cell responses to AZD1222 COVID-19 vaccine. TCRdb keeps only in-frame clones here, not all; method: immunoSEQ multiplex PCR. The repertoire holds about 100,000 clones, roughly 90% seen once, with under 2% in the top ten. The source was peripheral blood, collected on day 0 of AZD1222 vaccination. The origin of the receptors is an adult in good health.

This clone was recorded only once. V gene TRBV3-1 (or the pseudogene TRBV3-2) combines with J gene TRBJ2-5, with a weak D call TRBD2 (5 bases). Germline CDR1 LGHDT, CDR2 YNNKEL (reference sequence). V dropped 4 bases and J dropped 2 bases, with 11 bases sitting between them. The CDR3 totals 14 residues. The CDR3 sequence: CASSRRTQQETQYF. CDR3 coding DNA: TGTGCCAGCAGCCGAAGGACTCAGCAAGAGACCCAGTACTTC.

CDR3 in amino acids: CASSPLPIGYQPQHF. The CDR3 bases are TGTGCCAGCAGTCCTCTCCCTATAGGGTATCAGCCCCAGCATTTT. The rearrangement uses TRBV6-5 and TRBJ1-5; no reliable D call. Trimming pared 5 bases from V and 5 bases from J, leaving 16 bases between. Germline V gene data show CDR1 as MNHEY and CDR2 as SVGAGI. This CDR3 has 15 residues.

The rearrangement joins TRBV2 to TRBJ1-2; D may be TRBD1 (5 bases). V shed 7 bases and J shed 5 bases, with 11 bases lying between them. Looked up from germline, CDR1 is SNHLY and CDR2 is FYNNEI. CDR3 length equals 12 residues. The CDR3 bases are TGTGCCAGCAACAAACAGGAATATGGCTACACCTTC. Translated: CASNKQEYGYTF. Full variable domain (remainder filled in from reference TRBV2 and TRBJ1-2): EPEVTQTPSHQVTQMGQEVILRCVPISNHLYFYWYRQILGQKVEFLVSFYNNEISEKSEIFDDQFSVERPDGSNFTLKIRSTKLEDSAMYFCASNKQEYGYTFGSGTRLTVV.

The rearrangement uses TRBV14 and TRBJ1-2; no clear D gene. The germline V gene encodes CDR1 SGHDN and CDR2 FVKESK. V lost 4 bases and J 0 bases, leaving 12 bases between the germline ends. This CDR3 region has 15 residues. The CDR3 protein is CASSLGPATNYGYTF. The CDR3 nucleotides read TGTGCCAGCAGCCTAGGGCCAGCCACTAACTATGGCTACACCTTC.

The chain links TRBV11-2 to TRBJ1-2; D is ambiguous. The CDR3 has 15 residues. Between the trimmed V and J ends, which lost 5 bases and 7 bases, there was a span of 20 bases. Germline V gene lookup returns CDR1 SGHAT and CDR2 FQNNGV. The CDR3 DNA is TGTGCCAGCAGCCAACAGAACGCCCTTTGGTCTGGCTACACCTTC. Residues: CASSQQNALWSGYTF. Full variable domain (remainder filled in from reference TRBV11-2 and TRBJ1-2): EAGVAQSPRYKIIEKRQSVAFWCNPISGHATLYWYQQILGQGPKLLIQFQNNGVVDDSQLPKDRFSAERLKGVDSTLKIQPAKLEDSAVYLCASSQQNALWSGYTFGSGTRLTVV.

The V and J genes are TRBV11-1 and TRBJ2-7; TRBD2 aligns across 11 bases. Germline V gene lookup returns CDR1 SGHAT and CDR2 FQDESV (reference sequence). The CDR3 is made up of 15 amino acids. V lost 3 bases, J lost 2 bases, and 3 bases stayed unmatched. In nucleotides, the CDR3 is TGTGCCAGCAGCTTTGGGACTAGCGGAGCCTACGAGCAGTACTTC. Translated, it gives CASSFGTSGAYEQYF.

V gene TRBV9 combines with J gene TRBJ2-3; 9 nucleotides match TRBD2. The CDR3 runs 16 residues. The germline CDR1 and CDR2 sequences are SGDLS and YYNGEE. The J segment lost 6 bases and the V segment lost 4 bases, leaving 12 bases of the junction unmatched. CDR3 DNA sequence: TGTGCCAGCAGCCCGGGCGTGGCGGGAGGGCCGGATACGCAGTATTTT. This translates into CASSPGVAGGPDTQYF.

The V call is TRBV4-3, the J call TRBJ2-3, with TRBD1 identical over 8 bases. CDR1 LGHNA and CDR2 YSLEER come from the germline V gene. This CDR3 has 16 amino acids. Trimming at V came to 0 bases and at J to 5 bases, leaving 7 bases not matched to a gene. The CDR3 nucleotides are TGCGCCAGCAGCCAAGAAGGGACAGGTGAAGGAGATACGCAGTATTTT. Its protein product is CASSQEGTGEGDTQYF.

V usage is TRBV19 and J usage is TRBJ2-7, with 9 bases aligning to TRBD2. Germline trimming cut 2 bases from V and 0 bases from J; bases unmatched to any gene: 20. Germline CDR1 LNHDA, CDR2 SQIVND (reference sequence). This CDR3 comprises 21 residues. The CDR3 spells CASSIPDGGENSGSPSYEQYF. CDR3 DNA: TGTGCCAGTAGTATACCGGACGGGGGAGAGAATAGCGGGAGCCCCTCCTACGAGCAGTACTTC.

V usage is TRBV11-2 and J usage is TRBJ2-3; no reliable D call. V shed 5 bases and J shed 1 base, with 4 bases lying between them. The germline gives CDR1 SGHAT, CDR2 FQNNGV. This CDR3 region has 12 residues. This chain's CDR3 is CASSIRTDTQYF. DNA of the CDR3: TGTGCCAGCAGCATCCGCACAGATACGCAGTATTTT.

The chain employs TRBV3-1 (or the pseudogene TRBV3-2) and TRBJ2-5; TRBD2 agrees at 7 bases. V lost 1 base and J lost 4; bases outside the gene matches: 3. The CDR3 is 14 amino acids. CDR1 and CDR2 (germline): LGHDT, YNNKEL (reference sequence). The CDR3 protein is CASSQGTRRETQYF. Here the CDR3 DNA reads TGTGCCAGCAGCCAAGGGACTAGAAGAGAGACCCAGTACTTC.

This rearrangement joins TRBV19 to TRBJ2-2, with 8 bases aligning to TRBD1. The CDR3 runs 15 residues. J lost 0 bases, V lost 7 bases, and 4 bases had no gene match. Per germline, CDR1 LNHDA and CDR2 SQIVND (reference sequence). The chain's CDR3 is CASKPGQANTGELFF. The CDR3 region has the DNA TGTGCCAGTAAACCGGGACAGGCGAACACCGGGGAGCTGTTTTTT.

The chain joins TRBV6-5 to TRBJ2-2; 7 nucleotides line up with TRBD2. CDR3 size: 15 residues. Germline trimming cut 6 bases from V and 6 bases from J; bases unmatched to any gene: 10. In germline, CDR1 is MNHEY, CDR2 SVGAGI. The CDR3 nucleotides are TGTGCCAGCAGCCCCTCCGGACTAGTGCCCGGGGAGCTGTTTTTT. Amino acids: CASSPSGLVPGELFF.

This chain links TRBV28 with TRBJ2-7; the match to TRBD2 covers 10 bases. The CDR3 sequence is 16 residues long. In germline, CDR1 is MDHEN, CDR2 SYDVKM. V lost 2 bases, J lost 2 bases, and 6 bases stayed unmatched. This CDR3 reads CASSLGASGRTYEQYF. For the CDR3, the DNA is TGTGCCAGCAGTTTAGGGGCTAGCGGGAGAACCTACGAGCAGTACTTC.

This rearrangement joins TRBV28 to TRBJ1-2; D remains unclear. Per the germline V gene, CDR1 is MDHEN and CDR2 is SYDVKM. The CDR3 length is 12 residues. V was pared by 3 bases and J by 4 bases, with 6 bases between. CDR3 amino acids: CASSLGFYGYTF. CDR3 in DNA: TGTGCCAGCAGTTTGGGTTTCTATGGCTACACCTTC.

The rearrangement uses TRBV5-1 and TRBJ2-2, with D maybe TRBD1 (5 bases). Germline V gives CDR1 SGHRS, CDR2 YFSETQ. The V end lost 0 bases, the J end lost 3 bases, and 6 bases lay between the germline ends. The CDR3 runs to 14 residues. CDR3 region: CASSLGQYTGELFF. In DNA, the CDR3 is TGCGCCAGCAGCTTGGGACAGTACACCGGGGAGCTGTTTTTT.

This clone came up once. The rearrangement links TRBV29-1 to TRBJ1-1; the D gene is possibly TRBD1 (6 bases). Germline V gives CDR1 SQVTM, CDR2 ANQGSEA. The CDR3 covers 12 residues. Trimming took 7 bases from V and 0 from J, leaving 9 bases between them. The CDR3 region has the DNA TGCAGCGCGGGACACTTGAACACTGAAGCTTTCTTT. Amino acid sequence: CSAGHLNTEAFF.

V is TRBV7-7 and J is TRBJ2-7; 12 nucleotides agree with TRBD2. The germline V gene has CDR1 SSHAT and CDR2 FNYEAQ (reference sequence). CDR3 length equals 19 residues. DNA for the CDR3: TGTGCTAGCGGGAAGGAGAGAACTAGCGGGAGGAATAGTCCTTACGAGCAGTACTTC. Protein product: CASGKERTSGRNSPYEQYF.